This TCR beta chain originates from a study of blood T cell repertoires in COVID-19. Study-level information: Acute and convalescent COVID-19 specimens originated in the United States, Italy and Spain. The analysed material was cDNA or gDNA that came from T cells, B-cell-depleted T cells, or PBMCs.

The CDR3 runs to 14 residues. V dropped 0 bases and J dropped 6; count of bases not matched to a gene: 2. Germline V gene data show CDR1 as SGHDT and CDR2 as YYEEEE. Original handling: Estimation of nucleated cell counts was performed using reference gene primer amplification. Assay used: immunoSEQ multiplex PCR; TCRdb lists only in-frame clones, some missing. V and J calls plus clone size are reproduced from that table; the DNA served to infer D and trimming. The table shows some 300,000 clones, with 90% occurring only once. This clone was seen a few times. The sample was peripheral blood. This clonotype was obtained from a woman aged 50 to 65 with COVID-19, enrolled during active disease. The gene calls are TRBV5-6 and TRBJ2-1; 8 bases map to TRBD2. The CDR3 loop reads CASSLAGLGNEQFF. The DNA for the CDR3 is TGTGCCAGCAGCTTGGCGGGACTAGGCAATGAGCAGTTCTTC.